These 25 T cell receptor beta chains came from one sample sequenced in a study of T cells expressing NK-cell markers. TCRdb re-called the 5' RACE reads and gives one entry per CDR3 protein, without DNA. This repertoire comprises 350,000 to 400,000 distinct CDR3 sequences; its ten largest clones make up over 8.5%. Sequenced sample: blood T cells: a sorted CD56 or NKG2C T cell subset, CD4+ or CD8+ T cells, or bulk PBMC T cells (not recorded which). All receptors come from a woman between 45 and 60 years old in good health.

V is TRBV20-1 and J is TRBJ1-2. This CDR3 is built from 12 residues. Germline CDR1 is DFQATT and CDR2 is SNEGSKA (reference sequence). CDR3 loop: CSATPNFYGYTF.

The CDR3 region is CASSLGREGRQFF. The gene calls are TRBV7-8 and TRBJ2-1; TCRdb reports TRBD2, a call that lacks DNA to check it against. The CDR3 runs to 13 residues. Germline CDR1 reads SGHVS; CDR2 reads FQNEAQ.

This chain connects TRBV5-1 to TRBJ2-1; TCRdb's D call, TRBD2, is unchecked because there is no DNA. The length of the CDR3 is 15 residues. CDR1 and CDR2 (germline): SGHRS, YFSETQ. This CDR3 is CASSQGGFSYNEQFF. Together with reference TRBV5-1 and TRBJ2-1, the CDR3 gives the full variable domain: KAGVTQTPRYLIKTRGQQVTLSCSPISGHRSVSWYQQTPGQGLQFLFEYFSETQRNKGNFPGRFSGRQFSNSRSEMNVSTLELGDSALYLCASSQGGFSYNEQFFGPGTRLTVL.

This chain uses TRBV2 with TRBJ2-1; TCRdb gives TRBD2 as the D gene, but with no DNA this cannot be confirmed. The CDR3 has 16 residues. CDR1 SNHLY and CDR2 FYNNEI come from the germline V gene. The chain's CDR3 is CASSGGRASSYNEQFF.

The chain uses TRBV4-1 and TRBJ2-1. Germline CDR1 is MGHRA and CDR2 is YSYEKL. This CDR3 has 15 amino acids. The CDR3 sequence is CASSQEAVKSSEQFF.

The chain combines TRBV29-1 with TRBJ2-7; TCRdb names TRBD1, which stays unverified in the absence of DNA. CDR1 SQVTM and CDR2 ANQGSEA come from the germline V gene. CDR3 length: 16 residues. The CDR3 loop is CSVERDRGRVGYEQYF.

The chain joins TRBV20-1 to TRBJ2-2; absent DNA, TCRdb's TRBD2 call cannot be checked. This CDR3 spans 14 amino acids. CDR1 and CDR2 from the germline V gene are DFQATT and SNEGSKA (reference sequence). The CDR3 spells CSAGTSPSTGELFF.

This rearrangement joins TRBV6-5 to TRBJ2-7; TCRdb's D gene call, TRBD1, goes unchecked for lack of DNA. CDR1 is MNHEY, CDR2 SVGAGI, per germline. There are 14 residues in the CDR3. The CDR3 reads CASSYGGANHEQYF.

The chain employs TRBV12-3 or TRBV12-4 and TRBJ1-5. The CDR3 totals 15 residues. The CDR3 region is CASSPMGPSNQPQHF.

This sequence joins TRBV7-9 and TRBJ2-1. Germline CDR1 reads SEHNR; CDR2 reads FQNEAQ (reference sequence). This CDR3 comprises 13 residues. The CDR3 protein is CASSLMDGNEQFF.

This chain uses TRBV4-1 with TRBJ2-3; TCRdb proposes TRBD1, but this gene call is untestable without DNA. The CDR3 is 15 residues long. Germline-derived CDR1 and CDR2 are MGHRA and YSYEKL. The CDR3 reads CASSQAGWGADTQYF.

CDR3 loop: CASSLYRSWGYEQYF. This chain links TRBV7-2 with TRBJ2-7; checking the TCRdb D call of TRBD1 is not possible without DNA. This CDR3 has 15 amino acids. CDR1 and CDR2 (germline): SGHTA, FQGNSA.

The J gene is TRBJ1-6, the V gene TRBV12-3 or TRBV12-4; without DNA, the TCRdb call of TRBD1 cannot be checked. The CDR3 is 15 amino acids. CDR3 loop: CASSLLRDRNSPLHF.

The gene calls are TRBV20-1 and TRBJ2-5. Germline V gene lookup returns CDR1 DFQATT and CDR2 SNEGSKA (reference sequence). The CDR3 is made up of 13 amino acids. The CDR3 region is CSAREPVLQTQYF.

The gene calls are TRBV7-6 and TRBJ2-3. Germline CDR1 and CDR2: SGHVS and FNYEAQ. CDR3 length equals 15 residues. The CDR3 here is CASRQTSVRADTQYF.

This chain joins TRBV11-2 and TRBJ2-1. Germline V gene lookup returns CDR1 SGHAT and CDR2 FQNNGV. The CDR3 is made up of 16 amino acids. CDR3 protein: CASSLGFRDYYNEQFF.

The chain combines TRBV29-1 with TRBJ2-3; without DNA, the TCRdb call of TRBD1 cannot be checked. Germline V gene sequence: CDR1 SQVTM, CDR2 ANQGSEA. The CDR3 contains 16 residues. Here the CDR3 reads CSVEAPRGAQADTQYF.

J is TRBJ2-7 and V is TRBV11-2; TCRdb proposes TRBD2, but this gene call is untestable without DNA. This CDR3 spans 15 amino acids. The germline gives CDR1 SGHAT, CDR2 FQNNGV. CDR3 sequence reads: CASSLFASGSDEQYF.

The rearrangement links TRBV12-3 or TRBV12-4 to TRBJ2-3; TCRdb picks TRBD1, but there is no DNA to check that call. CDR3 size: 15 residues. The CDR3 loop is CASSSLAGGADTQYF.

The genes are TRBV27 and TRBJ2-7; with no DNA, the TCRdb D assignment of TRBD1 cannot be verified. This CDR3 comprises 14 residues. Per the germline V gene, CDR1 is MNHEY and CDR2 is SMNVEV (reference sequence). The CDR3 is CASSIPGHPGEQYF.

The chain links TRBV7-2 to TRBJ2-7; TCRdb picks TRBD1, but there is no DNA to check that call. The CDR3 extends over 15 amino acids. The V gene's germline CDR1 is SGHTA and CDR2 FQGNSA. The CDR3 region is CASSLEGQGAREQYF.

The genes are TRBV5-1 and TRBJ2-7. CDR1 and CDR2 from the germline V gene are SGHRS and YFSETQ. The CDR3 covers 12 residues. The CDR3 sequence is CASRVAADEQYF.

The chain combines TRBV3-1 with TRBJ2-1; there is no DNA to check the TCRdb D call of TRBD2. This CDR3 is built from 16 residues. Germline CDR1 and CDR2: LGHDT and YNNKEL (reference sequence). The CDR3 sequence: CASSQELAGFYNEQFF.

V and J are TRBV7-8 and TRBJ2-1; TCRdb's D call, TRBD2, is unchecked because there is no DNA. Germline CDR1 is SGHVS and CDR2 is FQNEAQ. This CDR3 is 16 amino acids long. The CDR3 is CASSPRALAGAHEQFF.

V is TRBV6-6 and J is TRBJ2-1; TCRdb indicates TRBD2, and absent DNA this call remains unverified. This CDR3 comprises 11 residues. Germline loops: CDR1 MNHNY, CDR2 SVGAGI (reference sequence). The CDR3 loop reads CASSGTSDQFF.